This T cell receptor (beta chain) was sequenced during a study of cytomegalovirus exposure and HLA in healthy donors. Across the whole study: Tens of millions of unique TCRs from HLA-typed donors were held in an early release of data.

Vbeta (60) and Jbeta (13) primers were used in the PCR. Repertoires were generated with immunoSEQ multiplex PCR, while TCRdb's copy carries only in-frame clones and drops some. This sample's table reports approximately 52,000 clones. Trimming cost V 3 bases and J 5 bases, with 16 bases left between them. CDR1 is MGHDK and CDR2 is SYGVNS in the germline V gene. The CDR3 runs to 15 residues. Study-level points and caveats: A later analysis reportedly found that, within productive TCRs, an Asian-associated ancestry cluster had fewer N-insertions than the mean observed across the roughly 700 donors. CMV antigen specificity was confirmed in vitro for a few CMV-associated chains. According to an earlier analysis, most TCR beta V segments yielded productive rearrangements about 87% or about 30% of the time.

Of note for this clone: The antigen is not known.

Sequenced sample: PBMCs. This chain links TRBV25-1 with TRBJ1-2, with D perhaps TRBD1 (5 bases). This clonotype originated in a woman aged 55-70 years in good health and CMV-seropositive. CDR3 sequence: CASSDFGGSGYGYTF. CDR3 DNA sequence: TGTGCCAGCAGTGACTTCGGGGGATCAGGGTATGGCTACACCTTC.